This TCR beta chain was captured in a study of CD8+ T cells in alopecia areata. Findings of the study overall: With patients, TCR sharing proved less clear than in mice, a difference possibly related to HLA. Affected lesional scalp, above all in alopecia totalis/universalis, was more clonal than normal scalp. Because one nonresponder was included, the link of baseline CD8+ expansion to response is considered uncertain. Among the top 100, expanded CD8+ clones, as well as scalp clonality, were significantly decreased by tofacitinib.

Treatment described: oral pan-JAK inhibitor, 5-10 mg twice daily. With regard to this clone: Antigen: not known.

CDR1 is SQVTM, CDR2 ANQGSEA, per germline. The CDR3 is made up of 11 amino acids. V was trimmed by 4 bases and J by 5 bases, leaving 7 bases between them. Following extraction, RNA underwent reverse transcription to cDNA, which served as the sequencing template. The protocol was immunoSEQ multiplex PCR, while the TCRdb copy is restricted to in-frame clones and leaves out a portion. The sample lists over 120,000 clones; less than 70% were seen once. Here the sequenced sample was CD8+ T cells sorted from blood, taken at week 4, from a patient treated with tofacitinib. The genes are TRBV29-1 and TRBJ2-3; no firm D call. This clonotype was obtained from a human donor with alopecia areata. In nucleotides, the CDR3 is TGCAGCGTTGCTATCGGAGATACGCAGTATTTT. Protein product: CSVAIGDTQYF.